This T cell receptor (beta chain) was identified in a study of CD8 T cells in ankylosing spondylitis. Study-level points and caveats: The authors found the disease-linked clones to be CD8+ and relatively rare in peripheral blood. Disease-associated clones were reportedly significantly overrepresented in matched ankylosing spondylitis synovial fluid. Ankylosing spondylitis blood appeared to carry a characteristic TCR beta motif of eight or nine highly homologous variants.

Trimming stripped 1 base from V and 1 base from J, with 10 bases between. CDR3 length equals 14 residues. Germline CDR1 and CDR2: GTSNPN and SVGIG (reference sequence). Details on this clonotype: No antigen is known for it.

Using its own MiXCR run on the 5' RACE reads, TCRdb lists one record per CDR3 protein. The sample comprises 250,000 or so distinct CDR3 sequences, about 10% of which are singletons, and around 3% rests with the top ten. The sample comprised blood, either unsorted or a sorted T cell fraction (not recorded which). The clonotype was recovered from a male donor with ankylosing spondylitis or in good health (not recorded which). V usage is TRBV30 and J usage is TRBJ1-1, with D maybe TRBD1 (6 bases). The CDR3 loop is CAWSEGTKNTEAFF. In DNA form, the CDR3 reads TGTGCCTGGAGTGAGGGGACAAAGAACACTGAAGCTTTCTTT.